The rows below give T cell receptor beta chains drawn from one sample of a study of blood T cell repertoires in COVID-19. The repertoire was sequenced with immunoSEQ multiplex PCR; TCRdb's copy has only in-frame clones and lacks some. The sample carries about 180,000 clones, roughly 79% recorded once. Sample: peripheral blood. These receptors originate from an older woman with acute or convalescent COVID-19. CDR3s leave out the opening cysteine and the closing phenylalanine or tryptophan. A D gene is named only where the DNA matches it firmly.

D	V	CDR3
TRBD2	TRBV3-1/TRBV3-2	ASSQRRAGRTDTQY
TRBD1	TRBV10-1	ASRENKDRGQAF
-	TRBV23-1	ASSFCIYRTVNSVAKNIQY
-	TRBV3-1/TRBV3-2	ASSQGGTLGQY
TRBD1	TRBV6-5	ASRRQGRGYEQY
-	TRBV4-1	ASSLARTEGYEQY
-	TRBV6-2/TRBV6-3	ASSYSKAASFSDEQF
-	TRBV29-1	SVWGETGELF
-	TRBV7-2	ASSPRQSPYEQY
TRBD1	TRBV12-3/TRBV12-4	ASSPGTDYEQY
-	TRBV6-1	ASSESGSNQPQH
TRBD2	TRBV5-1	ASSRGLAGPTGELF
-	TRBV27	ASSFGGVDTEAF
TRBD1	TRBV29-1	SVANPPGQGNTGELF
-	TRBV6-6	ASSYSTATGTGGYT
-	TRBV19	ASSTRYSNQPQH
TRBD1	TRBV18	ASQGGLNTEAF
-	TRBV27	ASSLGVELNTEAF
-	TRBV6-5	ASSLQGNYGYT
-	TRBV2	ASSGATGAETQY
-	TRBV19	AVCVVQGTLKLF
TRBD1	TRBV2	ASSAGQGSTLF
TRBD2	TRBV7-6	ASSLAPGRAGEQF
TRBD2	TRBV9	ASSVAAGGGYEQY
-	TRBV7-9	ASSLALGGDTEAF
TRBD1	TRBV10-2	ASGGQVIYNEQF
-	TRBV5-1	ASSTGNYGYT
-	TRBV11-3	ASSFGREFEQF
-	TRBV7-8	ASSDRGEGISPLH
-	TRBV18	ASSRLSTDTQY
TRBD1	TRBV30	AWSRTGHQPQH
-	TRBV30	AWMRVRGEQF
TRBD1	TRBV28	ASSGQTGTGEGYT
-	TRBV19	ASSVVPGYNSPLH
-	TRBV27	ASMWGLDTEAF
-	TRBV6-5	ASSLGEFGNTIY
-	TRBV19	ASRDRYDQPQH
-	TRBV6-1	ASSEGVFTDTQY
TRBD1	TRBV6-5	ASSPGQGVQPQH
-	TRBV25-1	ASRSSGNTGELF
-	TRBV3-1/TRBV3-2	ASSLRGGPYEQY
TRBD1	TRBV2	ASRGTGDDYGYT